These 17 T cell receptor beta chains share one sample of origin, sequenced in a study of blood T cells in healthy people across ages (dated by TCRdb to the mid-2010s). Library preparation employed 5' RACE. TCRdb names Illumina HiSeq 2500 as the instrument used. A second 7 to 11 cycle PCR used a sample-barcoded 5' primer and a J-beta primer mix. TCRdb cleaned the public reads at Q25 with fastp, built clones with MiXCR and kept in-frame beta chains. Each CDR3 protein gets just one entry, which takes the most common genes and DNA from the rows behind it. This sample lists around 990,000 distinct CDR3 sequences; approximately 26% were detected once. 0.65% to 0.75% of the sample rests with the top ten. These data also featured in a second study, about T cells of mothers and their children.

What was sequenced was blood. These receptors originate from a girl under 10 years old in good health.

CDR3 in DNA: TGTGCCAGCAGCCAAGATACAGGGCGCCAGCATTTT. Amino acids: CASSQDTGRQHF. The genes are TRBV3-1 and TRBJ1-5; TRBD1 might be the D (6 bases). The length of the CDR3 is 12 residues. CDR1 and CDR2 (germline): LGHDT, YNNKEL (reference sequence). With 0 bases removed from V and 12 bases from J, the gap between germline ends came to 9 bases.

This clonotype was detected only a few times. J is TRBJ2-5 and V is TRBV18, with D unclear. CDR1 and CDR2 (germline): KGHSH, LQKENI. CDR3 length equals 15 residues. Trimming cost V 3 bases and J 5 bases, with 16 bases left between them. CDR3 coding DNA: TGTGCCAGCTCACCGGGTTACTACGCGACGGAGACCCAGTACTTC. Translated, it gives CASSPGYYATETQYF. The variable domain in full, with the rest retrieved from reference TRBV18 and TRBJ2-5, is NAGVMQNPRHLVRRRGQEARLRCSPMKGHSHVYWYRQLPEEGLKFMVYLQKENIIDESGMPKERFSAEFPKEGPSILRIQQVVRGDSAAYFCASSPGYYATETQYFGPGTRLLVL.

The sample holds a few counts of this clonotype. The chain joins TRBV20-1 to TRBJ1-5; 8 bases match TRBD1. The length of the CDR3 is 16 residues. The ends lost 6 bases at V and 4 bases at J; junction bases unmatched: 14. Germline-derived CDR1 and CDR2 are DFQATT and SNEGSKA (reference sequence). DNA of the CDR3: TGCAGTGCCCAGGAACTTGACAGGGGCGTTAATCAGCCCCAGCATTTT. Its translation is CSAQELDRGVNQPQHF.

The V gene is TRBV20-1, the J gene TRBJ2-1, with a possible D match to TRBD2 (5 bases). V was clipped by 3 bases and J by 4 bases, with 7 bases between them. This CDR3 is built from 12 residues. The germline CDR1 and CDR2 sequences are DFQATT and SNEGSKA (reference sequence). CDR3 in amino acids: CSASRGYNEQFF. The CDR3 DNA follows: TGCAGTGCTAGCCGGGGTTACAATGAGCAGTTCTTC.

This chain connects TRBV6-6 to TRBJ2-6; weak D call: TRBD1 (5 bases). The V gene lost 5 bases and the J gene lost 1 base, with 9 bases spanning the gap. The CDR3 loop spans 15 amino acids. Germline V lookup: CDR1 MNHNY, CDR2 SVGAGI (reference sequence). This chain's CDR3 is CASSQGHSGANVLTF. The CDR3 bases are TGTGCCAGCAGTCAAGGACATTCTGGGGCCAACGTCCTGACTTTC.

In this sample, this clonotype turned up a few times. This rearrangement joins TRBV25-1 to TRBJ2-1; D uncertain. From germline, CDR1 is MGHDK and CDR2 SYGVNS. Trimming shortened V by 4 bases and J by 4 bases, and 11 bases separated the two germline ends. This CDR3 has 14 residues. The CDR3 spells CASSGATPYNEQFF. CDR3 sequence (DNA): TGTGCCAGCAGTGGCGCGACACCGTACAATGAGCAGTTCTTC.

The chain combines TRBV7-8 with TRBJ2-5; TRBD1 might be the D (6 bases). V dropped 5 bases and J dropped 5 bases, with 21 bases sitting between them. Germline V gene data show CDR1 as SGHVS and CDR2 as FQNEAQ. This CDR3 contains 16 residues. The CDR3 DNA reads TGTGCCAGCAGCCCAGACTTGACAGGTCCTCAGGAGACCCAGTACTTC. Encoded protein: CASSPDLTGPQETQYF.

The chain recombines TRBV6-6 with TRBJ2-7; D might be TRBD1 or TRBD2, each matching 6 bases. The J call could be wrong; TRBJ2-1 is a better fit for the DNA end. This CDR3 has 13 amino acids. In germline, CDR1 is MNHNY, CDR2 SVGAGI (reference sequence). CDR3 loop: CASSYRKGGEQFF. For the CDR3, the DNA is TGTGCCAGCAGTTACAGGAAGGGGGGTGAGCAGTTCTTC.

In this sample, this clonotype turned up a few times. V gene TRBV5-6 combines with J gene TRBJ2-1; tentatively, D is TRBD1 (5 bases). The CDR3 runs to 14 residues. V shed 7 bases and J shed 0 bases, with 11 bases lying between them. Germline CDR1 SGHDT, CDR2 YYEEEE. The DNA of the CDR3 is TGTGCCAGCGTTAGAAGGGGCTCCTACAATGAGCAGTTCTTC. This codes for CASVRRGSYNEQFF.

As concerns this clonotype: At one end the junction does not follow the germline gene, possibly because of a read error. The rearrangement uses TRBV12-3 or TRBV12-4 and TRBJ2-3, with D maybe TRBD1 (5 bases). CDR3 length equals 12 residues. The CDR3 nucleotides are TGCGCCAGCAGGGTGGGCGCAGATACGCAGTATTTT. It codes for CASRVGADTQYF.

The table lists this clonotype with a few counts. The gene calls are TRBV20-1 and TRBJ2-5; possible D gene TRBD1, 6 bases. The ends were cut back, 5 bases at V and 2 bases at J, with 15 bases in the middle. The CDR3 is 14 residues long. Per germline, CDR1 DFQATT and CDR2 SNEGSKA (reference sequence). CDR3 sequence: CSAPQGSGQETQYF. CDR3 DNA sequence: TGCAGTGCTCCTCAGGGGTCGGGGCAAGAGACCCAGTACTTC.

This CDR3 is CASSPRGYEQFF. The CDR3 DNA reads as TGTGCCAGCAGCCCGAGGGGGTATGAGCAGTTCTTC. The rearrangement joins TRBV28 to TRBJ2-1; a possible D gene is TRBD1 (6 bases). Per germline, CDR1 MDHEN and CDR2 SYDVKM. This CDR3 is 12 amino acids long. Trimming shortened V by 6 bases and J by 8 bases, and 11 bases separated the two germline ends.

A word on this clonotype: Here the CDR3 omits its conserved ending phenylalanine or tryptophan, so a read error is the likely source. J is TRBJ2-5 and V is TRBV6-2 or TRBV6-3; tentatively, D is TRBD1 or TRBD2 (7 bases each). CDR3 length: 15 amino acids. Trimming took 7 bases from V and 2 from J, leaving 17 bases between them. Germline V gene lookup returns CDR1 MNHEY and CDR2 SVGEGT. CDR3 protein: CASTSRQGGQETQYS. The DNA of the CDR3 is TGTGCCAGCACCTCACGACAGGGAGGGCAAGAGACCCAGTACTCC.

The chain joins TRBV7-9 to TRBJ2-3; TRBD2 might be the D (6 bases). The CDR3 runs to 13 residues. Trimming shortened V by 5 bases and J by 4 bases, and 10 bases separated the two germline ends. Germline values: CDR1 SEHNR, CDR2 FQNEAQ (reference sequence). The CDR3 coding sequence is TGTGCCAGCAGCCGGGACTCTGCAGATACGCAGTATTTT. This gives the protein CASSRDSADTQYF.

This clonotype appeared once. The rearrangement uses TRBV12-3 or TRBV12-4 and TRBJ2-1, with 12 bases identical to TRBD2. The length of the CDR3 is 18 residues. J gave up 1 base and V 6 bases, and 10 bases lay outside the gene matches. The CDR3 DNA reads TGTGCCAGCAGACCGACTAGCGGGAGTCAGGGTTCCTACAATGAGCAGTTCTTC. Translated, it gives CASRPTSGSQGSYNEQFF.

The chain joins TRBV4-2 to TRBJ2-7; possibly TRBD1 for D (6 bases). This CDR3 is built from 17 residues. Germline V gene lookup returns CDR1 LGHNA and CDR2 YNFKEQ. Trimming pared 3 bases from V and 3 bases from J, leaving 21 bases between. The CDR3, as DNA: TGTGCCAGCAGCCACGATACGCCCGGGACAAGATACTACGAGCAGTACTTC. It is translated as CASSHDTPGTRYYEQYF.

The chain carries TRBV7-2 and TRBJ2-4; 7 bases map to TRBD2. This CDR3 has 17 amino acids. The V gene end was trimmed by 0 bases and the J gene end by 0 bases; junction bases not matched to a gene: 5. CDR1 SGHTA and CDR2 FQGNSA come from the germline V gene. CDR3 nucleotide sequence: TGTGCCAGCAGCTTAGCGGGGGGGTCACTAGCCAAAAACATTCAGTACTTC. It is translated as CASSLAGGSLAKNIQYF.